The 22 T cell receptor beta chains presented below share a single source sample, sequenced in a study of cytomegalovirus exposure and HLA in healthy donors. The PCR used 60 Vbeta and 13 Jbeta primers. Repertoires were generated with immunoSEQ multiplex PCR, while TCRdb's copy carries only in-frame clones and drops some. The sample includes under 200,000 clones, approximately 86% of them seen just once. Input material: PBMCs. Receptors originate from a woman aged 18 to 35 in good health and CMV-seronegative.

The chain employs TRBV29-1 and TRBJ1-1; a possible D gene is TRBD1 (5 bases). The CDR3 has 13 residues. Deletions cut 6 bases from V and 3 bases from J, with 14 bases between. The germline V gene has CDR1 SQVTM and CDR2 ANQGSEA. The CDR3 bases are TGCAGCGTGCGGGGGGTACTTTACACTGAAGCTTTCTTT. It yields the protein CSVRGVLYTEAFF. Drawing the rest from reference TRBV29-1 and TRBJ1-1, the complete variable domain is SAVISQKPSRDICQRGTSLTIQCQVDSQVTMMFWYRQQPGQSLTLIATANQGSEATYESGFVIDKFPISRPNLTFSTLTVSNMSPEDSSIYLCSVRGVLYTEAFFGQGTRLTVV.

This clone was seen only once. The chain recombines TRBV2 with TRBJ2-7; D not resolved. The germline gives CDR1 SNHLY, CDR2 FYNNEI. The CDR3 sequence is 12 residues long. Trimming shortened V by 7 bases and J by 6 bases, and 13 bases separated the two germline ends. The CDR3 spells CASIPSIGEQYF. In DNA, the CDR3 is TGTGCCAGCATCCCTAGTATAGGCGAGCAGTACTTC.

The J gene is TRBJ1-2, the V gene TRBV6-6; D unclear. Trimming took 3 bases from V and 3 from J, leaving 14 bases between them. The CDR3 contains 15 residues. Looked up from germline, CDR1 is MNHNY and CDR2 is SVGAGI (reference sequence). The CDR3 region has the DNA TGTGCCAGCAGTTATTCTGTGCACAGTGACTATGGCTACACCTTC. This translates into CASSYSVHSDYGYTF.

J is TRBJ1-2 and V is TRBV6-5; D unresolved. The CDR3 is 14 residues long. Germline V gives CDR1 MNHEY, CDR2 SVGAGI. Trimming removed 2 bases from V and 4 bases from J, with 11 bases in between. The CDR3 coding sequence is TGTGCCAGCAGTTACGGGGAGGGAACCTATGGCTACACCTTC. Translated: CASSYGEGTYGYTF.

In this sample, this clone turned up once. This chain connects TRBV12-1 to TRBJ2-1; the table's D call TRBD2 went unverified against the DNA. TRBV12-1 constitutes a pseudogene. This CDR3 has 12 amino acids. The CDR3 nucleotides read TGTGCCAGGGGCCGGGGTACCAATGAGCAGTTCTTC. Its protein is CARGRGTNEQFF.

Here the CDR3 reads CASSRPAGAYTGELFF. CDR3 sequence (DNA): TGTGCCAGCAGTCGGCCGGCGGGAGCCTACACCGGGGAGCTGTTTTTT. The chain is built from TRBV13 and TRBJ2-2, with 7 positions matching TRBD2. With V trimmed by 6 bases and J by 3 bases, 10 bases remained unmatched. The CDR3 totals 16 residues. The germline CDR1 and CDR2 sequences are PRHDT and FYEKMQ (reference sequence).

This chain links TRBV9 with TRBJ2-3; the D is unclear. There are 15 residues in the CDR3. Trimming took off 0 bases at V and 0 bases at J, with 8 bases between the two ends. Germline lookup yields CDR1 SGDLS and CDR2 YYNGEE. CDR3 amino acids: CASSVGLSSTDTQYF. The CDR3 DNA follows: TGTGCCAGCAGCGTAGGTCTTTCTAGCACAGATACGCAGTATTTT.

This clone was observed a few times. The chain employs TRBV4-1 and TRBJ1-2, with TRBD1 identical over 9 bases. With 3 bases clipped from V and 7 bases from J, the junction kept 9 bases outside the gene matches. CDR3 length: 15 residues. Germline loops: CDR1 MGHRA, CDR2 YSYEKL. This CDR3 is CASSHPDRGTSGYTF. The CDR3 DNA reads as TGCGCCAGCAGCCACCCGGACAGGGGCACAAGTGGCTACACCTTC.

There are a few counts of this clone. The chain couples TRBV10-3 to TRBJ2-2, with D possibly TRBD2 on 5 matching bases. The CDR3 length is 16 residues. Germline values: CDR1 ENHRY, CDR2 SYGVKD. Trimming stripped 0 bases from V and 6 bases from J, with 14 bases between. The CDR3 loop reads CAISESQRESSGELFF. CDR3 bases: TGTGCCATCAGTGAGTCACAAAGGGAGTCGTCCGGGGAGCTGTTTTTT.

The V and J genes are TRBV4-1 and TRBJ2-7, with 8 bases that match TRBD1. Germline V gene data show CDR1 as MGHRA and CDR2 as YSYEKL. Trimming cost V 1 base and J 2 bases; bases outside gene matches: 4. This CDR3 region has 15 residues. CDR3 in DNA: TGCGCCAGCAGCCAAGCCTGGACAGGGACCTACGAGCAGTACTTC. Amino acids: CASSQAWTGTYEQYF.

V is TRBV27 and J is TRBJ2-1; unclear D gene. Germline CDR1 and CDR2: MNHEY and SMNVEV (reference sequence). Trimming cost V 10 bases and J 6 bases, with 19 bases left between them. This CDR3 is built from 14 residues. The CDR3 protein is CATNLVSWRNEQFF. DNA for the CDR3: TGTGCCACTAATCTAGTCTCGTGGCGCAATGAGCAGTTCTTC.

The V gene is TRBV6-5, the J gene TRBJ1-1; D may be TRBD1 (6 bases). V was trimmed by 3 bases and J by 5 bases, leaving 13 bases between them. The CDR3 runs 14 residues. CDR1 is MNHEY and CDR2 is SVGAGI in the germline V gene. The CDR3 here is CASSYITGITEAFF. CDR3 DNA: TGTGCCAGCAGTTATATTACAGGGATTACTGAAGCTTTCTTT.

This rearrangement joins TRBV5-1 to TRBJ2-3, with no clear D. This CDR3 region has 14 residues. The ends were cut back, 4 bases at V and 2 bases at J, with 11 bases in the middle. The germline gives CDR1 SGHRS, CDR2 YFSETQ. The CDR3 sequence: CASSLKSLTDTQYF. In DNA form, the CDR3 reads TGCGCCAGCAGCCTAAAGAGCCTCACAGATACGCAGTATTTT.

V and J are TRBV7-9 and TRBJ1-1; 9 nucleotides line up with TRBD1. The V segment lost 1 base and the J segment 0 bases; nucleotides outside the gene matches: 6. CDR1 and CDR2 (germline): SEHNR, FQNEAQ (reference sequence). This CDR3 is built from 17 residues. The CDR3 is CASSLGGGQGLNTEAFF. Written as DNA, the CDR3 is TGTGCCAGCAGCTTAGGCGGGGGACAGGGCTTGAACACTGAAGCTTTCTTT. The entire variable domain, with the rest obtained from reference TRBV7-9 and TRBJ1-1, is as follows: DTGVSQNPRHKITKRGQNVTFRCDPISEHNRLYWYRQTLGQGPEFLTYFQNEAQLEKSRLLSDRFSAERPKGSFSTLEIQRTEQGDSAMYLCASSLGGGQGLNTEAFFGQGTRLTVV.

V usage is TRBV6-1 and J usage is TRBJ2-3; TRBD1 agrees at 9 bases. CDR1 MNHNS and CDR2 SASEGT come from the germline V gene. There are 14 residues in the CDR3. Germline trimming cut 6 bases from V and 4 bases from J; bases unmatched to any gene: 5. The CDR3 sequence is CASRSGQGADTQYF. The CDR3 DNA reads as TGTGCCAGCAGGTCGGGACAGGGCGCAGATACGCAGTATTTT.

J is TRBJ2-1 and V is TRBV5-1; 10 bases match TRBD1. V was clipped by 2 bases and J by 7 bases; unmatched bases: 12. This CDR3 region has 17 residues. Looked up from germline, CDR1 is SGHRS and CDR2 is YFSETQ. This chain's CDR3 is CASSLLPPGTGANEQFF. CDR3 nucleotide sequence: TGCGCCAGCAGCTTACTACCACCCGGGACAGGGGCAAATGAGCAGTTCTTC.

V and J are TRBV30 and TRBJ2-7; D remains unclear. Germline V gene lookup returns CDR1 GTSNPN and CDR2 SVGIG (reference sequence). Trimming removed 0 bases at V and 5 bases at J, with 11 bases between. The CDR3 extends over 13 amino acids. This CDR3 reads CAWSVGTVHEQYF. CDR3 coding DNA: TGTGCCTGGAGTGTGGGCACGGTCCACGAGCAGTACTTC.

This clone has a single count. The chain recombines TRBV11-3 with TRBJ2-3; tentative D call: TRBD1 (7 bases). The CDR3 is made up of 16 amino acids. Germline lookup yields CDR1 SGHNT and CDR2 YENEEA. Deletions cut 8 bases from V and 3 bases from J, with 21 bases between. DNA of the CDR3: TGTGCCAGCCCCTCCCAGGGGGGCTTTCGAACAGATACGCAGTATTTT. Translating it yields CASPSQGGFRTDTQYF.

The rearrangement links TRBV28 to TRBJ1-1; 10 bases agree with TRBD1. This CDR3 has 13 amino acids. After removal of 6 bases from V and 6 bases from J, the junction contained 4 bases not matched to a gene. Germline V gene data show CDR1 as MDHEN and CDR2 as SYDVKM. This CDR3 reads CASRDRGRAEAFF. In DNA, the CDR3 is TGTGCCAGCAGAGACAGGGGGCGGGCTGAAGCTTTCTTT.

V and J are TRBV7-9 and TRBJ2-7; D remains ambiguous. Germline V lookup: CDR1 SEHNR, CDR2 FQNEAQ (reference sequence). The ends were cut back, 1 base at V and 7 bases at J, with 8 bases in the middle. CDR3 length equals 12 residues. The CDR3 sequence: CASSLDVREQYF. The CDR3 DNA reads as TGTGCCAGCAGCTTAGATGTTCGGGAGCAGTACTTC. Using reference TRBV7-9 and TRBJ2-7 for the parts outside the CDR3, the full variable domain is DTGVSQNPRHKITKRGQNVTFRCDPISEHNRLYWYRQTLGQGPEFLTYFQNEAQLEKSRLLSDRFSAERPKGSFSTLEIQRTEQGDSAMYLCASSLDVREQYFGPGTRLTVT.

V and J are TRBV27 and TRBJ1-2; no definite D call. The V end lost 2 bases, the J end lost 4 bases, and 8 bases lay between the germline ends. Germline V gene sequence: CDR1 MNHEY, CDR2 SMNVEV (reference sequence). The CDR3 totals 13 residues. CDR3 nucleotide sequence: TGTGCCAGCAGTTTAGTGTCAGGCTATGGCTACACCTTC. It yields the protein CASSLVSGYGYTF.

The V gene is TRBV30, the J gene TRBJ2-1; 7 bases agree with TRBD1. Per germline, CDR1 GTSNPN and CDR2 SVGIG (reference sequence). V lost 1 base to trimming and J lost 5 bases; unmatched junction nucleotides: 2. This CDR3 comprises 13 residues. The CDR3, as DNA: TGTGCCTGGAGTGGGGACAGTCACAATGAGCAGTTCTTC. Amino acid sequence: CAWSGDSHNEQFF.